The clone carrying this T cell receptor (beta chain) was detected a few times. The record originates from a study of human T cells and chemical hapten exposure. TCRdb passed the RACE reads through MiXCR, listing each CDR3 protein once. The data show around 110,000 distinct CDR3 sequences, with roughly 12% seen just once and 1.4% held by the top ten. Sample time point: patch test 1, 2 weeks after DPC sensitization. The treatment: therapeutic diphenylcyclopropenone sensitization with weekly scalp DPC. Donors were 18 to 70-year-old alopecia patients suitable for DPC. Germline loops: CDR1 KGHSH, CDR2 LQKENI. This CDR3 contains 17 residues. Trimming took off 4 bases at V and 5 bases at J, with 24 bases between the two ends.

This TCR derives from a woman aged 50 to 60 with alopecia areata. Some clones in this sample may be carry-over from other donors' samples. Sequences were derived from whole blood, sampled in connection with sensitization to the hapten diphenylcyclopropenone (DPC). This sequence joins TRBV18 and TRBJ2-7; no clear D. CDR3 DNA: TGTGCCAGCTCACAGAGTTCGATCGGCAATTTTCAGGACGAGCAGTACTTC. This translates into CASSQSSIGNFQDEQYF.